The rows below give T cell receptor beta chains drawn from one sample of a study of shared clonotypes between healthy human individuals. TCRdb's copy holds only in-frame clones and misses some; the assay was immunoSEQ multiplex PCR. The sample holds some 1 million clones; more than 65% are singletons and the top ten take about 1.5%. Sequenced material: memory CD4+ T cells sorted from blood. These receptors originate from a man between 18 and 35 years old in good health. CDR3s include the opening cysteine and the closing phenylalanine or tryptophan. The order of the fields is V gene, D gene, J gene, clone size, CDR3 DNA, CDR3 protein. The D gene is left open where the match is weak. Clone size is stated in some rows and not others, as once, few, many or a class when expanded.

V gene: TRBV5-1; D gene: -; J gene: TRBJ1-5; clone size: -; CDR3 DNA: TGCGCCAGCAGCTTGGATGGCAGGACCCAGCATTTT; CDR3 protein: CASSLDGRTQHF
V gene: TRBV7-2; D gene: -; J gene: TRBJ2-7; clone size: -; CDR3 DNA: TGTGCCAGCAGCCTTACGATGGCCTCCTACGAGCAGTACTTC; CDR3 protein: CASSLTMASYEQYF
V gene: TRBV21-1; D gene: -; J gene: TRBJ2-4; clone size: -; CDR3 DNA: TGTGCCAGCAGCAGACTCAACCCCCTCGACCGGGACACATTAGCCAAAAACATTCAGTACTTC; CDR3 protein: CASSRLNPLDRDTLAKNIQYF
V gene: TRBV18; D gene: -; J gene: TRBJ1-1; clone size: -; CDR3 DNA: TGTGCCAGCTCACCACCGGGGGACACTGAAGCTTTCTTT; CDR3 protein: CASSPPGDTEAFF
V gene: TRBV4-1; D gene: TRBD2; J gene: TRBJ2-1; clone size: -; CDR3 DNA: TGCGCCAGCAGCCCGGATCTAGCGGCTTCCTACAATGAGCAGTTCTTC; CDR3 protein: CASSPDLAASYNEQFF
V gene: TRBV6-5; D gene: TRBD1; J gene: TRBJ1-2; clone size: -; CDR3 DNA: TGTGCCAGCAGTTACCAGGGGGAGGGCTATGGCTACACCTTC; CDR3 protein: CASSYQGEGYGYTF
V gene: TRBV19; D gene: TRBD1; J gene: TRBJ1-1; clone size: -; CDR3 DNA: TGTGCCAGTAGTATAGGACAGGGAAACACTGAAGCTTTCTTT; CDR3 protein: CASSIGQGNTEAFF
V gene: TRBV30; D gene: -; J gene: TRBJ2-5; clone size: -; CDR3 DNA: TGTGCCCGGGCTGAACGTCCGGGAGAGACCCAGTACTTC; CDR3 protein: CARAERPGETQYF
V gene: TRBV10-3; D gene: -; J gene: TRBJ1-2; clone size: many; CDR3 DNA: TGTGCCATCAGTGATTACAGGGCAGGGGACGGCTACACCTTC; CDR3 protein: CAISDYRAGDGYTF
V gene: TRBV30; D gene: -; J gene: TRBJ2-7; clone size: -; CDR3 DNA: TGTGCCTGGAGTCGGCCCCCGAGCTACGAGCAGTACTTC; CDR3 protein: CAWSRPPSYEQYF
V gene: TRBV9; D gene: TRBD2; J gene: TRBJ2-5; clone size: -; CDR3 DNA: TGTGCCAGCAGCGTAGCAGCGGGGGGAATTAAAGAGACCCAGTACTTC; CDR3 protein: CASSVAAGGIKETQYF
V gene: TRBV5-1; D gene: -; J gene: TRBJ2-3; clone size: -; CDR3 DNA: TGCGCCAGCAGCTTGGGGTGGGTGACCCCAGATACGCAGTATTTT; CDR3 protein: CASSLGWVTPDTQYF
V gene: TRBV7-2; D gene: -; J gene: TRBJ2-1; clone size: -; CDR3 DNA: TGTGCCAGCAGCTTAGCGGGGGGATACAATGAGCAGTTCTTC; CDR3 protein: CASSLAGGYNEQFF
V gene: TRBV2; D gene: TRBD2; J gene: TRBJ2-2; clone size: -; CDR3 DNA: TGTGCCAGCAGACCCGGGACTAGTTCGGCCGGGGAGCTGTTTTTT; CDR3 protein: CASRPGTSSAGELFF
V gene: TRBV18; D gene: TRBD1; J gene: TRBJ1-1; clone size: -; CDR3 DNA: TGTGCCAGCTCACCGGGACAGGCGGGCACTGAAGCTTTCTTT; CDR3 protein: CASSPGQAGTEAFF
V gene: TRBV11-1; D gene: TRBD1; J gene: TRBJ1-1; clone size: many; CDR3 DNA: TGTGCCAGCAGACACGGACAGGGGAACACTGAAGCTTTCTTT; CDR3 protein: CASRHGQGNTEAFF